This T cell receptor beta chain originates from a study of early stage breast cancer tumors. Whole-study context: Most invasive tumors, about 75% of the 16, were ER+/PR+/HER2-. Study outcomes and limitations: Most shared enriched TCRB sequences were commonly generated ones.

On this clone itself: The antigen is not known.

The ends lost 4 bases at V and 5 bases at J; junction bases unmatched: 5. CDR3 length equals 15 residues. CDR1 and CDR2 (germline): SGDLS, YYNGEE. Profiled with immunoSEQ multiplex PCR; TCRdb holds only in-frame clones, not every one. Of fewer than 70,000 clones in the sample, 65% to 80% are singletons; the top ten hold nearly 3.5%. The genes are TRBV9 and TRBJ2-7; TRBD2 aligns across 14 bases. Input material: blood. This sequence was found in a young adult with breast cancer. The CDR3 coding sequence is TGTGCCAGCAGCTTGACTAGCGGGAGGGCCAACGAGCAGTACTTC. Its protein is CASSLTSGRANEQYF.